This T cell receptor (beta chain) was observed in a study of control samples from healthy donors and cancer patients. Clones were read by immunoSEQ multiplex PCR, and TCRdb kept only the in-frame ones, dropping some. The repertoire holds 400,000 to 500,000 clones, with 75% to 95% as singletons. This clone appeared once. The CDR3 is made up of 15 amino acids. Trimming removed 1 base from V and 2 bases from J; junction bases left unmatched: 3. Germline-derived CDR1 and CDR2 are SGHNT and YYREEE (reference sequence). The sequenced material came from PBMCs. This clonotype originated in a man aged 35 to 55 with head and neck cancer. The chain has TRBV5-4 and TRBJ1-3; 7 nucleotides align to TRBD1. The CDR3 sequence: CASSLIGGPGNTIYF. CDR3 DNA: TGTGCCAGCAGCTTGATAGGGGGCCCTGGAAACACCATATATTTT.